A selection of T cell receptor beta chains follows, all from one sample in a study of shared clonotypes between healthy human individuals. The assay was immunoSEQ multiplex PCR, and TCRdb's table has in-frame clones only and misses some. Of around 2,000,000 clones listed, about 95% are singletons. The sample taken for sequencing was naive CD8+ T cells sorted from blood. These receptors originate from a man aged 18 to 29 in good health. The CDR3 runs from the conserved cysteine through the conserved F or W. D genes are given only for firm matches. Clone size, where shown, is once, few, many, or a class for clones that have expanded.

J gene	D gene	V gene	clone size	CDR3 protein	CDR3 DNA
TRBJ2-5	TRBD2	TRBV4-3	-	CASSQGLAGGGGETQYF	TGCGCCAGCAGCCAAGGACTAGCGGGAGGAGGGGGAGAGACCCAGTACTTC
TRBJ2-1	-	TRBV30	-	CAWSPPAPEQFF	TGTGCCTGGAGTCCGCCCGCCCCTGAGCAGTTCTTC
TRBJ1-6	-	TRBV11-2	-	CASSLDVRWRLHF	TGTGCCAGCAGCTTAGATGTCCGGTGGAGGCTCCACTTT
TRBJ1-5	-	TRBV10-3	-	CAIIMQGWTQPQHF	TGTGCCATCATAATGCAGGGATGGACGCAGCCCCAGCATTTT
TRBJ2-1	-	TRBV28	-	CASSLNRDSYNEQFF	TGTGCCAGCAGCCTGAACAGGGACTCCTACAATGAGCAGTTCTTC
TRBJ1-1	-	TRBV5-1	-	CASSSSPGTEAFF	TGCGCCAGCAGCAGCAGCCCAGGAACTGAAGCTTTCTTT
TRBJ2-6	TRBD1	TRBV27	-	CASRDRLDSGANVLTF	TGTGCCAGCAGGGACAGGTTGGACTCCGGGGCCAACGTCCTGACTTTC
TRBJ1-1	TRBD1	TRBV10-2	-	CASSEATGGLNTEAFF	TGCGCCAGCAGTGAGGCGACAGGGGGCCTGAACACTGAAGCTTTCTTT
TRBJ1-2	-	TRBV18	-	CASSPILKGYTF	TGTGCCAGCTCTCCCATCTTGAAGGGCTACACCTTC
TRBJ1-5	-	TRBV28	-	CASSGDSRTTYNQPQHF	TGTGCCAGCAGTGGGGACTCTAGAACTACTTACAATCAGCCCCAGCATTTT
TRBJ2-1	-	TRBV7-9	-	CASSLAPGLPSYNEQFF	TGTGCCAGCAGCTTAGCGCCCGGACTCCCTTCCTACAATGAGCAGTTCTTC
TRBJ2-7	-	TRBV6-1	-	CASSVVGEQYF	TGTGCCAGCAGTGTGGTTGGCGAGCAGTACTTC
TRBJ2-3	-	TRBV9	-	CASSVASGYGKTDTQYF	TGTGCCAGCAGCGTAGCTTCGGGGTATGGTAAGACAGATACGCAGTATTTT
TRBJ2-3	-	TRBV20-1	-	CSAPALGTQYF	TGCAGTGCTCCCGCCCTGGGAACGCAGTATTTT
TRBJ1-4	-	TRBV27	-	CASTLIWGPNEKLFF	TGTGCCAGCACCTTAATCTGGGGTCCTAATGAAAAACTGTTTTTT
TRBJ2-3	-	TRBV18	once	CASSLDIIPTDTQYF	TGTGCCAGCTCACTCGACATTATCCCCACGGATACGCAGTATTTT
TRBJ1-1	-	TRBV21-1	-	CASRNDADRFF	TGTGCCAGCAGGAACGACGCGGACAGGTTCTTT